The 19 T cell receptor beta chains listed next were all sequenced from one sample in a study of cytomegalovirus exposure and HLA in healthy donors. The PCR made use of 60 Vbeta and 13 Jbeta primers. The protocol was immunoSEQ multiplex PCR, while the TCRdb copy is restricted to in-frame clones and leaves out a portion. The profile shows about 150,000 clones, around 80% of them singletons. What was sequenced was PBMCs. The source is a woman aged 40 to 55 in good health and CMV-seronegative.

This chain joins TRBV5-4 and TRBJ1-2; 7 bases are a match to TRBD1. CDR3 length: 14 residues. V shed 0 bases and J 4 bases; nucleotides not matched to a gene: 3. CDR1 SGHNT and CDR2 YYREEE come from the germline V gene (reference sequence). CDR3 region: CASSLEGQSYGYTF. The DNA of the CDR3 is TGTGCCAGCAGCTTGGAGGGACAGAGCTATGGCTACACCTTC. The whole variable domain, filled in from reference TRBV5-4 and TRBJ1-2, reads ETGVTQSPTHLIKTRGQQVTLRCSSQSGHNTVSWYQQALGQGPQFIFQYYREEENGRGNFPPRFSGLQFPNYSSELNVNALELDDSALYLCASSLEGQSYGYTFGSGTRLTVV.

The chain employs TRBV5-6 and TRBJ2-1; 9 bases are a match to TRBD1. Trimming cost V 3 bases and J 3 bases; bases outside gene matches: 7. The CDR3 totals 16 residues. Germline CDR1 SGHDT, CDR2 YYEEEE. The CDR3: CASSWDRDRDYNEQFF. The DNA for the CDR3 is TGTGCCAGCAGCTGGGACCGGGACAGGGACTACAATGAGCAGTTCTTC.

This clone occurred once. V usage is TRBV7-9 and J usage is TRBJ2-7; 8 positions agree with TRBD2. In germline, CDR1 is SEHNR, CDR2 FQNEAQ (reference sequence). The CDR3 runs to 14 residues. The ends lost 1 base at V and 6 bases at J; junction bases unmatched: 5. CDR3 nucleotides: TGTGCCAGCAGCTTAGACGGGACTAGAAGCGAGCAGTACTTC. This gives the protein CASSLDGTRSEQYF.

The chain recombines TRBV7-9 with TRBJ1-5; TRBD1 agrees at 9 bases. The V gene's germline CDR1 is SEHNR and CDR2 FQNEAQ (reference sequence). The CDR3 runs to 15 residues. With 3 bases clipped from V and 5 bases from J, the junction kept 5 bases outside the gene matches. This CDR3 reads CASSFTDRGDQPQHF. As DNA, the CDR3 is TGTGCCAGCAGCTTTACCGACAGGGGGGATCAGCCCCAGCATTTT.

This chain links TRBV29-1 with TRBJ1-4; D gene uncertain. The CDR3 is made up of 12 amino acids. Germline CDR1 SQVTM, CDR2 ANQGSEA. V lost 6 bases to trimming and J lost 5 bases, with 10 bases between them. The CDR3 loop is CSVRSGNEKLFF. CDR3 bases: TGCAGCGTGAGATCGGGGAATGAAAAACTGTTTTTT.

The genes are TRBV7-6 and TRBJ2-7; a possible D gene is TRBD2 (6 bases). The CDR3 runs 15 residues. V lost 4 bases, J lost 6 bases, and 19 bases lay in between. From germline, CDR1 is SGHVS and CDR2 FNYEAQ. CDR3: CASSSSSRGWSEQYF. CDR3 in DNA: TGTGCCAGCAGCTCTTCCTCCCGGGGGTGGTCCGAGCAGTACTTC.

The rearrangement links TRBV27 to TRBJ2-5, with 7 bases that match TRBD1. The CDR3 is 16 amino acids. Germline V gene data show CDR1 as MNHEY and CDR2 as SMNVEV (reference sequence). V lost 6 bases, J lost 5 bases, and 15 bases stayed unmatched. The CDR3 DNA is TGTGCCAGCAGACCCACCGGGACAGTATCTTCGGAGACCCAGTACTTC. Translated, it gives CASRPTGTVSSETQYF.

The chain combines TRBV29-1 with TRBJ2-7, with 8 nucleotides matching TRBD1. The V gene's germline CDR1 is SQVTM and CDR2 ANQGSEA. This CDR3 contains 14 residues. V was clipped by 6 bases and J by 5 bases; unmatched bases: 12. The CDR3 nucleotides are TGCAGCGTCCAAACAGGGGGATTTGGTGACGAGCAGTACTTC. Its protein product is CSVQTGGFGDEQYF.

The genes are TRBV19 and TRBJ2-2; 9 bases are a match to TRBD2. Trimming took 7 bases from V and 3 from J; bases not matched to a gene: 6. CDR3 length: 15 amino acids. Germline V gene sequence: CDR1 LNHDA, CDR2 SQIVND (reference sequence). The CDR3 sequence is CASINSGGYTGELFF. For the CDR3, the DNA is TGTGCCAGTATTAATAGCGGGGGTTACACCGGGGAGCTGTTTTTT.

This clone showed up just once. The chain links TRBV27 to TRBJ1-2, with D perhaps matching TRBD1 (6 bases). Trimming took 4 bases from V and 5 from J, leaving 8 bases between them. Germline V gene sequence: CDR1 MNHEY, CDR2 SMNVEV (reference sequence). The CDR3 spans 12 residues. The CDR3 loop is CASSSQGYGYTF. In DNA, the CDR3 is TGTGCCAGCAGTTCACAGGGTTATGGCTACACCTTC.

In this sample, this clone turned up a few times. The gene calls are TRBV7-9 and TRBJ2-7; 8 nucleotides match TRBD1. The CDR3 has 15 residues. Losses at the gene ends were 5 bases for V and 3 bases for J; bases not matched to a gene: 9. Germline-derived CDR1 and CDR2 are SEHNR and FQNEAQ (reference sequence). CDR3 DNA sequence: TGTGCCAGCAGCCTACCGACAGGGGCTAACTACGAGCAGTACTTC. Its translation: CASSLPTGANYEQYF.

This chain joins TRBV27 and TRBJ1-2, with no clear D. V lost 6 bases and J 2 bases, leaving 10 bases between the germline ends. CDR3 length: 13 residues. Germline CDR1 reads MNHEY; CDR2 reads SMNVEV (reference sequence). The CDR3 protein is CASRRNGNYGYTF. In nucleotides, the CDR3 is TGTGCCAGCAGACGGAACGGGAACTATGGCTACACCTTC.

This CDR3 reads CASSLGGVNTEAFF. The CDR3 DNA sequence: TGTGCCAGCAGCTTAGGAGGAGTGAACACTGAAGCTTTCTTT. The chain is built from TRBV13 and TRBJ1-1; D unclear. This CDR3 contains 14 residues. V was pared by 0 bases and J by 0 bases, with 5 bases between. Germline lookup yields CDR1 PRHDT and CDR2 FYEKMQ (reference sequence). The complete variable domain, with remaining parts taken from reference TRBV13 and TRBJ1-1, reads AAGVIQSPRHLIKEKRETATLKCYPIPRHDTVYWYQQGPGQDPQFLISFYEKMQSDKGSIPDRFSAQQFSDYHSELNMSSLELGDSALYFCASSLGGVNTEAFFGQGTRLTVV.

The genes are TRBV28 and TRBJ1-1; a weak D match, TRBD1 (5 bases). Looked up from germline, CDR1 is MDHEN and CDR2 is SYDVKM. The ends were cut back, 6 bases at V and 10 bases at J, with 18 bases in the middle. The CDR3 runs to 13 residues. The CDR3 nucleotides read TGTGCCAGCAGCTCCCGGGGGAACCTAGTAGCTTTCTTT. Its protein product is CASSSRGNLVAFF.

J is TRBJ1-2 and V is TRBV6-5, with a possible D match to TRBD1 (6 bases). CDR3 length: 13 amino acids. Trimming took off 2 bases at V and 7 bases at J, with 11 bases between the two ends. Per the germline V gene, CDR1 is MNHEY and CDR2 is SVGAGI. CDR3 loop: CASSYEGGLGYTF. Written as DNA, the CDR3 is TGTGCCAGCAGTTACGAGGGGGGGCTTGGCTACACCTTC.

The rearrangement uses TRBV11-2 and TRBJ2-1; the match to TRBD2 covers 8 bases. The V gene end was trimmed by 1 base and the J gene end by 7 bases; junction bases not matched to a gene: 9. CDR1 and CDR2 (germline): SGHAT, FQNNGV. The CDR3 runs to 16 residues. The CDR3 protein is CASSLVHGRAWNEQFF. DNA of the CDR3: TGTGCCAGCAGCTTAGTTCACGGGAGGGCCTGGAATGAGCAGTTCTTC.

The CDR3 DNA sequence: TGTGCCAGCAGGTCAGGGGGCTTCAGCACTGAAGCTTTCTTT. Its translation is CASRSGGFSTEAFF. The rearrangement joins TRBV7-2 to TRBJ1-1, with TRBD1 matching over 8 bases. CDR1 and CDR2 (germline): SGHTA, FQGNSA. CDR3 size: 14 residues. Trimming removed 6 bases from V and 4 bases from J; junction bases left unmatched: 7.

The chain joins TRBV7-2 to TRBJ2-6; no clear D gene. From germline, CDR1 is SGHTA and CDR2 FQGNSA. V was cut by 1 base and J by 2 bases, with 9 bases left in between. The CDR3 is 16 residues long. Here the CDR3 DNA reads TGTGCCAGCAGCTTAGTGGTCGGTGCTGGGGCCAACGTCCTGACTTTC. Translation gives CASSLVVGAGANVLTF.

The rearrangement links TRBV7-9 to TRBJ2-2, with 11 positions matching TRBD2. J gave up 5 bases and V 6 bases, and 8 bases lay outside the gene matches. CDR3 length: 16 amino acids. Germline V gene lookup returns CDR1 SEHNR and CDR2 FQNEAQ (reference sequence). The CDR3 region is CASSPRLAGNTGELFF. CDR3 nucleotides: TGTGCCAGCAGTCCTAGACTAGCGGGGAATACCGGGGAGCTGTTTTTT. The entire variable domain, with the rest obtained from reference TRBV7-9 and TRBJ2-2, is as follows: DTGVSQNPRHKITKRGQNVTFRCDPISEHNRLYWYRQTLGQGPEFLTYFQNEAQLEKSRLLSDRFSAERPKGSFSTLEIQRTEQGDSAMYLCASSPRLAGNTGELFFGEGSRLTVL.